These T cell receptor beta chains were read from a single sample in a study of blood T cell repertoires in COVID-19. The assay was immunoSEQ multiplex PCR, and TCRdb's table has in-frame clones only and misses some. Of 35,000 or so clones listed, 75% to 95% are singletons. The sequenced sample consisted of peripheral blood. The receptor set was obtained from a human donor in a cohort sampled during active COVID-19. The CDR3 runs from the conserved cysteine through the conserved F or W. Each record gives: D gene, J gene, clone size, V gene, CDR3 protein, CDR3 DNA. D genes are given only for firm matches. The size field is filled for only some rows; it gives once, few, many or a size class.

TRBD2 TRBJ2-1 - TRBV30 CAWDSGSSYNEQFF TGTGCCTGGGACAGCGGGAGCTCCTACAATGAGCAGTTCTTC
- TRBJ2-7 once TRBV18 CASSPGLAGGGGYEQYF TGTGCCAGCTCCCCAGGACTAGCAGGAGGGGGCGGTTACGAGCAGTACTTC
TRBD1 TRBJ1-2 - TRBV6-5 CASSRTGPLYGYTF TGTGCCAGCTCACGGACAGGACCCCTCTATGGCTACACCTTC
- TRBJ2-5 - TRBV28 CASKRGGQETQYF TGTGCCAGCAAGCGAGGAGGGCAAGAGACCCAGTACTTC
- TRBJ2-1 - TRBV30 CASQGRASYNEQFF TGTGCCTCCCAAGGGCGGGCCTCCTACAATGAGCAGTTCTTC
TRBD2 TRBJ2-1 - TRBV27 CASSLKAGSRTSGSYEQFF TGTGCCAGCAGTTTAAAGGCAGGGTCAAGGACTAGCGGGAGCTATGAGCAGTTCTTC
TRBD2 TRBJ2-3 once TRBV18 CASSPLAGETDTQYF TGTGCCAGCTCACCACTAGCGGGGGAAACAGATACGCAGTATTTT
- TRBJ1-2 - TRBV2 CASSEVGKQGGYTF TGTGCCAGCAGTGAAGTGGGTAAACAGGGAGGCTACACCTTC
- TRBJ2-5 - TRBV2 CASRRGQETQYF TGTGCCAGCAGGAGAGGTCAGGAGACCCAGTACTTC
TRBD1 TRBJ2-2 - TRBV19 CASRTGGQGPGELFF TGTGCCAGTCGCACAGGGGGACAGGGACCCGGGGAGCTGTTTTTT
- TRBJ1-6 few TRBV11-2 CASSSVRGARSPLHF TGTGCCAGCAGCTCTGTACGGGGGGCAAGGTCACCCCTCCACTTT
- TRBJ2-5 - TRBV9 CASSVVGGAKEETQYF TGTGCCAGCAGCGTAGTGGGCGGGGCTAAGGAAGAGACCCAGTACTTC
TRBD2 TRBJ2-7 - TRBV24-1 CATSGGGMGPVDEQYF TGTGCCACCAGTGGGGGAGGGATGGGCCCTGTGGACGAGCAGTACTTC
- TRBJ2-5 - TRBV5-1 CASSLDTGPQETQYF TGCGCCAGCAGCTTGGACACAGGGCCCCAAGAGACCCAGTACTTC
- TRBJ1-4 - TRBV5-1 CASSLVGQGSEKLFF TGCGCCAGCAGCTTGGTCGGGCAGGGTAGCGAAAAACTGTTTTTT
- TRBJ2-1 - TRBV5-8 CASSLLASTEQFF TGTGCCAGCAGCTTGCTAGCTTCCACTGAGCAGTTCTTC
TRBD1 TRBJ2-7 once TRBV18 CASSRTGQVSYEQYF TGTGCCAGCTCTCGGACAGGGCAGGTATCCTACGAGCAGTACTTC
- TRBJ2-7 - TRBV21-1 CASSKGGRREGSYEQYF TGTGCCAGCAGCAAAGGGGGCAGGCGGGAGGGCTCCTACGAGCAGTACTTC
- TRBJ1-5 - TRBV27 CASSIQRTANQPQHF TGTGCCAGCAGTATCCAAAGGACAGCAAATCAGCCCCAGCATTTT
- TRBJ1-4 - TRBV19 CASSIVGEKLFF TGTGCCAGTAGTATTGTCGGGGAAAAACTGTTTTTT
- TRBJ1-6 few TRBV10-3 CAISGQENSPLHF TGTGCCATCAGTGGACAGGAGAATTCACCCCTCCACTTT
- TRBJ1-5 - TRBV7-2 CASRLTTGQPQHF TGTGCCAGCAGACTAACGACAGGCCAGCCCCAGCATTTT
- TRBJ2-1 - TRBV7-3 CASSPGGGGGEQFF TGTGCCAGCAGCCCTGGGGGAGGCGGAGGGGAGCAGTTCTTC
TRBD2 TRBJ2-1 - TRBV28 CASHAPGGGYNEQFF TGTGCCAGCCACGCGCCTGGCGGGGGCTACAATGAGCAGTTCTTC
- TRBJ2-1 - TRBV2 CASREAETRDYNEQFF TGTGCCAGCAGGGAGGCCGAGACAAGGGACTACAATGAGCAGTTCTTC
TRBD1 TRBJ2-3 - TRBV7-3 CASSPTRTPDRARTSDTQYF TGTGCCAGCAGCCCCACCCGAACCCCCGACAGGGCAAGGACGTCAGATACGCAGTATTTT